Listed here are 23 T cell receptor beta chains from one sample, sequenced in a study of Graves' ophthalmopathy and Graves' hyperthyroidism. Amplification from RNA transcripts yielded the TCR beta CDR3 regions. Second-round multiplex PCR came after a first-round RT-PCR that employed HTBI primers. A single record per CDR3 protein comes from TCRdb applying MiXCR to the multiplex PCR reads. The sample shows 350,000 to 450,000 distinct CDR3 sequences, more than 20% of them seen only once. Sequences were obtained from peripheral blood. The receptors originated from a young woman with stable Graves' hyperthyroidism.

This clonotype was seen a handful of times. The V call is TRBV24-1, the J call TRBJ2-1, with 9 bases matching TRBD1. The CDR3 spans 16 residues. The J segment lost 7 bases and the V segment lost 3 bases, leaving 9 bases of the junction unmatched. Germline V gene data show CDR1 as KGHDR and CDR2 as SFDVKD. The CDR3 coding sequence is TGTGCCACCAGTGATCCGCCCGGGACAGGGTTGAATGAGCAGTTCTTC. This gives the protein CATSDPPGTGLNEQFF.

This clonotype was seen a handful of times. The junction shows a germline mismatch at one end, possibly a read error. The chain joins TRBV28 to TRBJ2-4, with D maybe TRBD1 (7 bases). Germline V lookup: CDR1 MDHEN, CDR2 SYDVKM. The CDR3 covers 16 residues. CDR3 DNA sequence: TGTGCCAGCAGTTTGTGGGCAGGGGGGAAAGAAAACATTAAGTACTTC. Its translation is CASSLWAGGKENIKYF.

At least ten counts were recorded for this clonotype. The chain couples TRBV20-1 to TRBJ1-1, with D perhaps TRBD1 (5 bases). This CDR3 spans 16 amino acids. The V gene's germline CDR1 is DFQATT and CDR2 SNEGSKA (reference sequence). V was pared by 0 bases and J by 4 bases, with 18 bases between. CDR3 sequence (DNA): TGCAGTGCTAGAGATCTGGGGAGGGGAGATGGCACTGAAGCTTTCTTT. It codes for CSARDLGRGDGTEAFF.

This clonotype was seen ten or more times. The chain has TRBV6-1 and TRBJ2-7, with D perhaps matching TRBD1 or TRBD2 (5 bases each). Trimming pared 7 bases from V and 3 bases from J, leaving 22 bases between. CDR1 and CDR2 from the germline V gene are MNHNS and SASEGT. The CDR3 loop spans 16 amino acids. The CDR3 here is CASIPASGLRLYEQYF. Here the CDR3 DNA reads TGTGCCAGCATCCCAGCCTCGGGGCTACGTCTCTACGAGCAGTACTTC.

This clonotype was found many times. J is TRBJ2-5 and V is TRBV12-3 or TRBV12-4; 12 nucleotides align to TRBD2. The CDR3 has 15 amino acids. V was clipped by 6 bases and J by 2 bases; unmatched bases: 4. CDR3 loop: CASRRTSGVQETQYF. The CDR3 DNA sequence: TGTGCCAGCAGAAGGACTAGCGGGGTACAAGAGACCCAGTACTTC.

This clonotype occurred many times. The V and J genes are TRBV12-3 or TRBV12-4 and TRBJ1-1; D may be TRBD1 (6 bases). The V and J ends lost 0 bases and 3 bases respectively, with 14 bases between them. The CDR3 totals 16 residues. The CDR3 DNA reads as TGTGCCAGCAGTTTAGCCGACGGACAGCTTTACACTGAAGCTTTCTTT. Translating gives CASSLADGQLYTEAFF.

V usage is TRBV30 and J usage is TRBJ1-2, with D unresolved. The CDR3 loop spans 13 amino acids. Trimming removed 0 bases from V and 4 bases from J, with 9 bases in between. The germline V gene encodes CDR1 GTSNPN and CDR2 SVGIG (reference sequence). DNA for the CDR3: TGTGCCTGGAGTGTAAAAGGGTCCTATGGCTACACCTTC. Residues: CAWSVKGSYGYTF.

This clonotype was observed a few times. The rearrangement joins TRBV6-2 or TRBV6-3 to TRBJ1-6; a possible D gene is TRBD1 (5 bases). Germline V gene data show CDR1 as MNHEY and CDR2 as SVGEGT. V lost 2 bases and J 7 bases, leaving 12 bases between the germline ends. The CDR3 contains 15 residues. CDR3 nucleotides: TGTGCCAGCAGTTACGGGGCAGCCGCAAATTCACCCCTCCACTTT. Its translation is CASSYGAAANSPLHF.

This clonotype was detected ten times or more. The chain has TRBV20-1 and TRBJ2-5, with a tentative D call TRBD1 (5 bases). Germline-derived CDR1 and CDR2 are DFQATT and SNEGSKA (reference sequence). Trimming removed 6 bases at V and 3 bases at J, with 14 bases between. This CDR3 comprises 13 residues. The CDR3 nucleotides are TGCAGTGCCCCCAGGGCTGGGGAAGAGACCCAGTACTTC. This codes for CSAPRAGEETQYF.

This clonotype was recorded many times. This sequence joins TRBV11-2 and TRBJ2-7; no clear D gene. This CDR3 has 13 amino acids. Trimming shortened V by 3 bases and J by 3 bases, and 9 bases separated the two germline ends. Germline V lookup: CDR1 SGHAT, CDR2 FQNNGV. CDR3 residues: CASSFENGYEQYF. DNA for the CDR3: TGTGCCAGCAGCTTTGAAAACGGCTACGAGCAGTACTTC.

V usage is TRBV4-1 and J usage is TRBJ2-7; the match to TRBD1 covers 10 bases. The J call may be incorrect, as the DNA end agrees better with TRBJ2-5. The germline CDR1 and CDR2 sequences are MGHRA and YSYEKL. The CDR3 has 16 residues. CDR3 coding DNA: TGCGCCAGCAGCCTAAACCCCCGGGACAGGGGAAAGACCCAGTACTTC. It codes for CASSLNPRDRGKTQYF.

Only a few counts were recorded for this clonotype. The chain employs TRBV28 and TRBJ2-7, with TRBD2 matching over 10 bases. CDR1 MDHEN and CDR2 SYDVKM come from the germline V gene. After removal of 2 bases from V and 7 bases from J, the junction contained 8 bases not matched to a gene. This CDR3 has 15 residues. CDR3 amino acids: CASSLGLAAKEEQYF. CDR3 nucleotides: TGTGCCAGCAGTTTAGGACTAGCGGCCAAAGAAGAGCAGTACTTC.

The table lists this clonotype with many counts. The V call is TRBV20-1, the J call TRBJ2-5; D is unresolved. CDR1 and CDR2 (germline): DFQATT, SNEGSKA (reference sequence). This CDR3 region has 14 residues. Here the CDR3 DNA reads TGCAGCCCCCAGAATTCGGTGCATCAGGAGACCCAGTACTTC. Its protein product is CSPQNSVHQETQYF.

There are many counts of this clonotype. This sequence joins TRBV2 and TRBJ2-2; 10 nucleotides line up with TRBD2. Per germline, CDR1 SNHLY and CDR2 FYNNEI. The CDR3 totals 17 residues. V trimming: 9 bases; J trimming: 4 bases; junction bases outside the gene matches: 14. In DNA, the CDR3 is TGTGCCAGTCTCAGGGGGGTACTAGCGGGAAGCACCGGGGAGCTGTTTTTT. Translated: CASLRGVLAGSTGELFF. Full variable domain (rest looked up from reference TRBV2 and TRBJ2-2): EPEVTQTPSHQVTQMGQEVILRCVPISNHLYFYWYRQILGQKVEFLVSFYNNEISEKSEIFDDQFSVERPDGSNFTLKIRSTKLEDSAMYFCASLRGVLAGSTGELFFGEGSRLTVL.

This clonotype was counted ten times or more. The rearrangement links TRBV10-3 to TRBJ1-3, with D maybe TRBD1 (5 bases). From germline, CDR1 is ENHRY and CDR2 SYGVKD. The CDR3 length is 12 residues. Trimming took 8 bases from V and 0 from J, leaving 5 bases between them. The CDR3 sequence is CAIGTSGNTIYF. The CDR3 nucleotides are TGTGCCATCGGGACCTCTGGAAACACCATATATTTT.

This clonotype appeared many times. The chain combines TRBV19 with TRBJ2-2; D perhaps matches TRBD2 (5 bases). V shed 7 bases and J shed 3 bases, with 18 bases lying between them. Germline V gene sequence: CDR1 LNHDA, CDR2 SQIVND (reference sequence). The CDR3 runs to 16 residues. The CDR3 region is CASTPIWAEDTGELFF. CDR3 sequence (DNA): TGTGCCAGTACGCCAATATGGGCGGAGGACACCGGGGAGCTGTTTTTT.

This clonotype was seen repeatedly, ten times or more. The V call is TRBV2, the J call TRBJ1-2; D may be TRBD1 (5 bases). From germline, CDR1 is SNHLY and CDR2 FYNNEI. The CDR3 is 13 amino acids. The V and J ends lost 6 bases and 8 bases respectively, with 16 bases between them. The CDR3 region is CASRRDSGEGYTF. CDR3 coding DNA: TGTGCCAGCAGACGCGATTCGGGGGAGGGCTACACCTTC.

V gene TRBV9 combines with J gene TRBJ2-7, with TRBD1 identical over 7 bases. Germline CDR1 is SGDLS and CDR2 is YYNGEE. The J segment lost 6 bases and the V segment lost 2 bases, leaving 11 bases of the junction unmatched. The CDR3 has 15 residues. DNA for the CDR3: TGTGCCAGCAGCGTGCAAAGGGACAGCCCTCTCGAGCAGTACTTC. It encodes CASSVQRDSPLEQYF.

Details on this clonotype: A junction boundary mismatches the germline segment, possibly from a read error. The chain uses TRBV12-3 or TRBV12-4 and TRBJ2-1, with 10 bases fitting TRBD2. This CDR3 spans 15 amino acids. The CDR3 is CASSLLAGVNNEKFF. DNA of the CDR3: TGTGCCAGCAGTTTACTAGCGGGAGTTAACAATGAGAAGTTCTTC.

This rearrangement joins TRBV20-1 to TRBJ1-1; D uncertain. The CDR3 has 12 amino acids. V was shortened by 4 bases and J by 1 base, with 7 bases between the two germline ends. Per germline, CDR1 DFQATT and CDR2 SNEGSKA (reference sequence). The CDR3 DNA reads TGCAGTGCTACCCCGTCGAACACTGAAGCTTTCTTT. This sequence encodes CSATPSNTEAFF.

This clonotype was seen many times. V is TRBV29-1 and J is TRBJ2-7; 11 positions match TRBD1. The CDR3 spans 14 residues. V trimming: 7 bases; J trimming: 3 bases; junction bases outside the gene matches: 8. CDR1 SQVTM and CDR2 ANQGSEA come from the germline V gene. Written as DNA, the CDR3 is TGCAGCGCTGGACAGGGGGCTTACTACTACGAGCAGTACTTC. This sequence encodes CSAGQGAYYYEQYF.

This clonotype appeared many times. V is TRBV7-2 and J is TRBJ2-7; possibly TRBD1 for D (5 bases). Trimming left V 2 bases short and J 7 bases short, with 18 bases between. Germline V CDR1 and CDR2: SGHTA, FQGNSA. There are 15 residues in the CDR3. DNA for the CDR3: TGTGCCAGCAGCTTAATGGACATGCCGACCTGGGAGCAGTACTTC. Its protein is CASSLMDMPTWEQYF.

This clonotype was detected ten times or more. V usage is TRBV7-2 and J usage is TRBJ2-5, with D perhaps matching TRBD2 (5 bases). This CDR3 is 15 amino acids long. V lost 1 base and J lost 5, with 14 bases in between. The germline gives CDR1 SGHTA, CDR2 FQGNSA. CDR3 residues: CASSLDVGVGETQYF. CDR3 DNA: TGTGCCAGCAGCTTAGACGTGGGAGTTGGGGAGACCCAGTACTTC.